In its sample, the clone carrying this T cell receptor beta chain was seen many times. With a much larger clone just one base away, this may be a read error. TCRdb recomputed clones from the PCR reads via MiXCR. The sample consists of tens of thousands of clones, roughly 18% of them appearing once. This specimen belongs to a study of metastatic and nonmetastatic thyroid tumors. Study information: Repertoire data that came from the blood and tumor or nodule tissue of malignant and benign thyroid patients were compared.

Patients were all untreated before their thyroid surgery. The CDR3 totals 13 residues. CDR1 LNHNV and CDR2 YYDKDF come from the germline V gene (reference sequence). The specimen was blood. The receptor's source is a male donor with papillary thyroid cancer or a benign thyroid nodule (not recorded which). Some clones in this sample may be carry-over from other donors' samples. The chain recombines TRBV15 with TRBJ2-5; D is unclear. CDR3 amino acids: CATSGDQRETQYF. The CDR3 nucleotides are TGTGCCACCAGCGGAGATCAGAGGGAGACCCAGTACTTC. Together with reference TRBV15 and TRBJ2-5, the CDR3 gives the full variable domain: DAMVIQNPRYQVTQFGKPVTLSCSQTLNHNVMYWYQQKSSQAPKLLFHYYDKDFNNEADTPDNFQSRRPNTSFCFLDIRSPGLGDTAMYLCATSGDQRETQYFGPGTRLLVL.